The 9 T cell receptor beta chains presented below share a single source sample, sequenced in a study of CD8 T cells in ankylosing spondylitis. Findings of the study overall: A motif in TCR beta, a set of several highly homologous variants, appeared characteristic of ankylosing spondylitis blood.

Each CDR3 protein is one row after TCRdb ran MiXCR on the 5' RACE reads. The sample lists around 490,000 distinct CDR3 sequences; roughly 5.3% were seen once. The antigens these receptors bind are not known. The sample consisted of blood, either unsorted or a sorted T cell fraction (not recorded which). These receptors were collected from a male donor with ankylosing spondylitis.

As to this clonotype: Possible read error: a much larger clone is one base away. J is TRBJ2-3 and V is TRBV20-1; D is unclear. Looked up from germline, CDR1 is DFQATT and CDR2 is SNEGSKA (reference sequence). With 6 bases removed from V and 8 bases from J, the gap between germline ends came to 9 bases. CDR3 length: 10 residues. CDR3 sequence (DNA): TGCAGTGCATGGGCAGGTACGCAGTATTTT. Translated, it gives CSAWAGTQYF.

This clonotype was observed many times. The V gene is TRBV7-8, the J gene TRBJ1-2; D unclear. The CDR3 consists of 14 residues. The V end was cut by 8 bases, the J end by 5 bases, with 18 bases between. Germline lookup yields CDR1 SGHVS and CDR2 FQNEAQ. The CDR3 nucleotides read TGTGCCAGCCCGGGTATTGGCCCCCCGTATGGCTACACCTTC. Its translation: CASPGIGPPYGYTF.

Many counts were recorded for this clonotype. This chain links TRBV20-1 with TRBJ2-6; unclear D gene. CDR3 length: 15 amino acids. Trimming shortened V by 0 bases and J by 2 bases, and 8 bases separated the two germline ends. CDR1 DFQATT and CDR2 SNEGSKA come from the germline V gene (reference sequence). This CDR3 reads CSARDIGTGANVLTF. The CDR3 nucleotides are TGCAGTGCTAGAGATATTGGGACTGGGGCCAACGTCCTGACTTTC.

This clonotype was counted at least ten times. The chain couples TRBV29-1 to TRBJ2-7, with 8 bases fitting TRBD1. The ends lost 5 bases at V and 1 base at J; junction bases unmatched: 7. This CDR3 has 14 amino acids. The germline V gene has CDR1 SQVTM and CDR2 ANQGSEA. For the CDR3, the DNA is TGCAGCGTTAAGGGGACAGGTCCATCCTACGAGCAGTACTTC. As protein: CSVKGTGPSYEQYF.

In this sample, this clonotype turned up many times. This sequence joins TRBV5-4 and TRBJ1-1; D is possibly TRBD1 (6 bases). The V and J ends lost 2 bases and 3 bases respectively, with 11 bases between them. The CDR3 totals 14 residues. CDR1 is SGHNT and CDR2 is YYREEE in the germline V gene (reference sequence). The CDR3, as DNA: TGTGCCAGCAGCTTCCAGGGGATAGACACTGAAGCTTTCTTT. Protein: CASSFQGIDTEAFF.

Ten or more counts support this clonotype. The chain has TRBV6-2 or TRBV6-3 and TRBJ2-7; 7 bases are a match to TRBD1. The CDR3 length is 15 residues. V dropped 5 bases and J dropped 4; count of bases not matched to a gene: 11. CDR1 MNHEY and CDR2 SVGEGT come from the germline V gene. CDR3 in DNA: TGTGCCAGCAGTCCGGGACAGACCCCCTTATACGAGCAGTACTTC. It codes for CASSPGQTPLYEQYF.

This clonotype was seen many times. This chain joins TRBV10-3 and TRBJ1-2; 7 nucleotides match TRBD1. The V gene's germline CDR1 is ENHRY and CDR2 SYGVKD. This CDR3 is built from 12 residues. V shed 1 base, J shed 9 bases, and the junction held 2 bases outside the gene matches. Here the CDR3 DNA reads TGTGCCATCAGTGAGTGGGACAGAAGCTACACCTTC. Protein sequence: CAISEWDRSYTF.

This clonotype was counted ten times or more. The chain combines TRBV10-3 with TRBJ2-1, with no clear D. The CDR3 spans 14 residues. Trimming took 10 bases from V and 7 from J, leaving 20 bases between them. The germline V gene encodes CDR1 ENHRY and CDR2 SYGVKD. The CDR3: CATLEFHLGNEQFF. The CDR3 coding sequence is TGTGCCACTTTAGAGTTTCACTTGGGAAATGAGCAGTTCTTC.

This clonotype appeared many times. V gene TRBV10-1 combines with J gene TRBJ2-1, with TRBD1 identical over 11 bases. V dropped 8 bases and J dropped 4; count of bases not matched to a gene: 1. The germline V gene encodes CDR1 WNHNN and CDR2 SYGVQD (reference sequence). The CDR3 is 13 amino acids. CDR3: CASGTGGYNEQFF. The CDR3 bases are TGCGCCAGCGGGACAGGGGGGTACAATGAGCAGTTCTTC.